These 8 T cell receptor beta chains came from one sample sequenced in a study of cytomegalovirus exposure and HLA in healthy donors. Both 60 Vbeta primers and 13 Jbeta primers went into the PCR. Profiling relied on immunoSEQ multiplex PCR, and the TCRdb table lists in-frame clones only, not all of them. The sample contains roughly 70,000 clones, around two thirds of which appear only once. The material sequenced was PBMCs. The receptors derive from a human donor in good health.

This clone was recorded a few times. The chain carries TRBV19 and TRBJ2-7; TRBD1 matches 9 bases. Germline values: CDR1 LNHDA, CDR2 SQIVND (reference sequence). V shed 6 bases, J shed 6 bases, and the junction held 6 bases outside the gene matches. This CDR3 has 13 residues. The CDR3: CASSWDRVSEQYF. Written as DNA, the CDR3 is TGTGCCAGTAGCTGGGACAGGGTAAGCGAGCAGTACTTC. Based on the CDR3 plus reference TRBV19 and TRBJ2-7, the full variable domain is DGGITQSPKYLFRKEGQNVTLSCEQNLNHDAMYWYRQDPGQGLRLIYYSQIVNDFQKGDIAEGYSVSREKKESFPLTVTSAQKNPTAFYLCASSWDRVSEQYFGPGTRLTVT.

This clone was seen a single time. The chain couples TRBV5-6 to TRBJ1-1; no reliable D call. The CDR3 runs 13 residues. V gave up 5 bases and J gave up 6 bases, with 14 bases separating them. Germline CDR1 is SGHDT and CDR2 is YYEEEE. CDR3 bases: TGTGCCAGCAGTCGGGGTAGGGTTTCTGAAGCTTTCTTT. This codes for CASSRGRVSEAFF.

This rearrangement joins TRBV7-2 to TRBJ2-1; TRBD2 aligns across 9 bases. This CDR3 region has 15 residues. Trimming removed 3 bases from V and 4 bases from J; junction bases left unmatched: 4. In germline, CDR1 is SGHTA, CDR2 FQGNSA. For the CDR3, the DNA is TGTGCCAGCAGCTTGGGGACTAGCAATTACAATGAGCAGTTCTTC. This gives the protein CASSLGTSNYNEQFF.

The chain carries TRBV19 and TRBJ2-7, with 9 bases identical to TRBD1. J lost 3 bases, V lost 3 bases, and 9 bases had no gene match. Germline V CDR1 and CDR2: LNHDA, SQIVND (reference sequence). This CDR3 spans 16 amino acids. The CDR3 protein is CASSITGTGLYYEQYF. For the CDR3, the DNA is TGTGCCAGTAGTATTACCGGGACAGGGCTTTACTACGAGCAGTACTTC.

The V and J genes are TRBV5-6 and TRBJ1-6; 9 nucleotides align to TRBD1. The germline V gene encodes CDR1 SGHDT and CDR2 YYEEEE. The CDR3 consists of 15 residues. The junction had 1 base not matched to a gene; V was cut back by 0 bases and J by 6 bases. CDR3 bases: TGTGCCAGCAGCTTGGACAGGGGGCCTAATTCACCCCTCCACTTT. Translated: CASSLDRGPNSPLHF.

This chain joins TRBV7-9 and TRBJ1-5; TRBD1 aligns across 8 bases. The CDR3 spans 15 residues. Germline V gives CDR1 SEHNR, CDR2 FQNEAQ (reference sequence). After removal of 3 bases from V and 4 bases from J, the junction contained 5 bases not matched to a gene. CDR3 amino acids: CASSFADRENQPQHF. CDR3 DNA sequence: TGTGCCAGCAGCTTTGCGGACAGGGAAAATCAGCCCCAGCATTTT.

J is TRBJ2-5 and V is TRBV7-9; 10 positions agree with TRBD2. The DNA matches TRBJ2-7 better at its end, which makes the J call doubtful. The CDR3 has 16 amino acids. The germline V gene encodes CDR1 SEHNR and CDR2 FQNEAQ (reference sequence). The CDR3 bases are TGTGCCAGCAGCTTAGCGCGGGCTAGCGGGAGTCACGAGCAGTACTTC. Protein product: CASSLARASGSHEQYF.

The chain's CDR3 is CASSEFINSNQPQHF. As DNA, the CDR3 is TGTGCCAGCAGTGAATTCATCAATAGCAATCAGCCCCAGCATTTT. The chain uses TRBV2 and TRBJ1-5; D is undetermined. Germline CDR1 and CDR2: SNHLY and FYNNEI. This CDR3 comprises 15 residues. The V gene lost 2 bases and the J gene lost 0 bases, with 8 bases spanning the gap.